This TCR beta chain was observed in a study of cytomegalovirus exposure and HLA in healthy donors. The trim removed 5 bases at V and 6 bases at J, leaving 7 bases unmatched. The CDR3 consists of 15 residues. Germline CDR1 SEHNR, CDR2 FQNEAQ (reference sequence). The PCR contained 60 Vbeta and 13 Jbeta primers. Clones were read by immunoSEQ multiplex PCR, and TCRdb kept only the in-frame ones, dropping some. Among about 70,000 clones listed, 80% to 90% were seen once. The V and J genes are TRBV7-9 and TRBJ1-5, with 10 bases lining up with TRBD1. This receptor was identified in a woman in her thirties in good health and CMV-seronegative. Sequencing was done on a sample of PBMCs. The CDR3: CASSPGTGVPQPQHF. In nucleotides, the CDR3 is TGTGCCAGCAGCCCCGGGACAGGGGTGCCTCAGCCCCAGCATTTT.